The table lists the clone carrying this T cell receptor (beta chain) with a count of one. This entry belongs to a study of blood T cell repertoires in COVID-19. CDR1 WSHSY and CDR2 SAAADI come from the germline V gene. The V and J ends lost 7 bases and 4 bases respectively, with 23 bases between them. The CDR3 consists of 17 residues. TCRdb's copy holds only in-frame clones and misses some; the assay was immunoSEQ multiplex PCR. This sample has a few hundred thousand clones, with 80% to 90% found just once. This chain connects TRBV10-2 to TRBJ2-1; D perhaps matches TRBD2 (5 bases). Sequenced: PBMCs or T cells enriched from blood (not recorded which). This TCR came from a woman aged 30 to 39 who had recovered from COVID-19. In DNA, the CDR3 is TGCGCCAGCACCCTCCCCTTCCGGGCTTCGGGGTACAATGAGCAGTTCTTC. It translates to CASTLPFRASGYNEQFF.